This T cell receptor beta chain was retrieved from a study of blood T cell repertoires in COVID-19 (dated by TCRdb to the early 2020s). For the wider study: Samples covering the acute and convalescent phases of COVID-19 were provided by collaborators in the United States, Italy and Spain. The material from the prospective study consisted of cDNA or gDNA derived from T cells, B-cell-depleted T cells, or PBMCs. Deeply sampled blood TCRbeta repertoires from subjects exposed to, actively infected with, or recovered from COVID-19 were included in the dataset. The repertoires were released in a freely available public database intended as a resource for research on the immune response to SARS-CoV-2. The samples were drawn from two sources: the first 160 participants of the ongoing ImmuneRACE study, and fewer than 1,500 subjects contributed by 6 global collaborators. Sample metadata almost always included a de-identified subject ID, COVID-19 status, age in years and sex. HLA class I and class II types, where available, came from metadata supplied by the sample provider rather than from assay-based typing.

Participants in the prospective study were enrolled through a virtual design, were aged about 18 to 100 years, and lived in about 25 United States geographic areas. To assign participants to cohorts, the prospective study relied on clinical history that participants themselves reported in a screening survey and a study questionnaire. For ImmuneRACE Cohort 3, a participant was defined as recovered based on two consecutive negative NP/OP PCR tests, clearance by a healthcare professional, or resolution of symptoms. Each participant in the prospective study had whole blood, serum and a nasopharyngeal or oropharyngeal swab collected by mobile phlebotomists. Prospective study participants could optionally give additional blood draws and questionnaires over an approximately two-month period. Before DNA extraction, blood samples from the prospective study were shipped at room temperature or frozen. Overall study results and their limits: How much clinical and demographic metadata was included differed by source and by participant, and the metadata was provided uncurated.

The immunoSEQ Assay, a bias-controlled multiplex PCR, was used to amplify TCRbeta CDR3 regions from genomic DNA. As for the authors' bioinformatics: Nucleated cell counts per sample were estimated from amplification of reference gene primers within the assay. Sequence reads were collapsed and filtered to measure the absolute abundance of every unique TCRbeta CDR3 rearrangement. For each sample, productive Simpson clonality was calculated as the square root of Simpson's diversity index across productive rearrangements. TCRdb stores this immuneACCESS table with in-frame sequences only. Part of the clones is absent; in the studies checked, under half of the shortfall reflects unresolved V genes, and no reason is known for the rest. V, J and clone size derive from that table, while D and trimming were established from the DNA sequence. A total of fewer than 400,000 clones appear in this sample, 80% to 90% of them only once. The ten largest clones represent less than 2.5% of the sample.

Comment on this clone: Its cognate antigen has yet to be identified. Base qualities are not provided; no much larger clone lies one nucleotide away. Other DNA variants within this sample encode the same CDR3.

CDR1 and CDR2 are read off the germline V gene as SNHLY and FYNNEI. From cysteine to phenylalanine, the CDR3 is 13 amino acids long. Only the CDR3 DNA is retained, 39 bases long and in frame from the first base. Ends trimmed: V by 8 bases, J by 3 bases; bases unmatched to a gene: 3. The sequenced material came from PBMCs or T cells enriched from blood (not recorded which). The TCR was taken from a man younger than 40 who had recovered from COVID-19. The chain is made from TRBV2 and TRBJ1-1; 10 junctional bases match TRBD1. The encoded CDR3 is CASSDRGDTEAFF. The nucleotides are TGTGCCAGCTCGGACAGGGGGGACACTGAAGCTTTCTTT.